The 3 T cell receptor beta chains below were found in one sample sequenced in a study of T cell clusters in autoimmune cytopenias. TRB amplification used around 270 ng of peripheral blood genomic DNA. One tube held mixed TRB-A and TRB-B primer pools for touch-down PCR. TCRdb reprocessed the multiplex PCR reads and keeps a single row for each CDR3 protein, giving no DNA. Its table lists about 710 distinct CDR3 sequences. The sample was also reused in another study, on T cell repertoires in aging, cancer and after chemotherapy.

Sequencing was carried out using peripheral blood. These receptor sequences come from a human donor with an autoimmune cytopenia or autoimmune hepatitis (not recorded which).

Judged by frequency, this clonotype is medium-sized. The gene calls are TRBV20-1 and TRBJ2-1; TCRdb names TRBD2, which stays unverified in the absence of DNA. Germline CDR1 DFQATT, CDR2 SNEGSKA (reference sequence). The CDR3 is 16 amino acids. The CDR3 is CSAQPGTSGKSNEQFF.

This clonotype is labeled large based on frequency. This rearrangement joins TRBV30 to TRBJ1-1; without DNA, the TCRdb call of TRBD1 cannot be checked. Per the germline V gene, CDR1 is GTSNPN and CDR2 is SVGIG (reference sequence). CDR3 length: 14 residues. The CDR3: CAWSLGQGDTEAFF.

The V gene is TRBV6-5, the J gene TRBJ1-1; TCRdb outputs TRBD1, but without DNA this stays unchecked. The CDR3 has 23 residues. In germline, CDR1 is MNHEY, CDR2 SVGAGI. The CDR3 here is CASTGGRCRGATGKRSFRTEAFF.